These 22 T cell receptor beta chains were sequenced from one sample in a study of Graves' ophthalmopathy and Graves' hyperthyroidism. RNA transcripts were the template, and TCR beta CDR3 regions were amplified from them. After a first-round RT-PCR with HTBI primers, a second-round multiplex PCR was run. A single record per CDR3 protein comes from TCRdb applying MiXCR to the multiplex PCR reads. Seen here are 230,000 or so distinct CDR3 sequences, around 50% observed once, and the top ten hold over 40%. The material sequenced was peripheral blood. These TCRs come from an adult man with Graves' ophthalmopathy.

The V gene is TRBV24-1, the J gene TRBJ2-7; no firm D call. Looked up from germline, CDR1 is KGHDR and CDR2 is SFDVKD. CDR3 length: 13 residues. V was shortened by 2 bases and J by 2 bases, with 6 bases between the two germline ends. CDR3 amino acids: CATSDWPTYEQYF. In DNA, the CDR3 is TGTGCCACCAGTGATTGGCCAACCTACGAGCAGTACTTC.

This clonotype has a handful of counts. The chain is built from TRBV5-1 and TRBJ2-2; D gene ambiguous. Germline lookup yields CDR1 SGHRS and CDR2 YFSETQ. Trimming cost V 1 base and J 4 bases, with 2 bases left between them. The CDR3 runs to 12 residues. The CDR3 protein is CASSLITGELFF. In DNA, the CDR3 is TGCGCCAGCAGCTTGATCACCGGGGAGCTGTTTTTT.

For this clonotype: Relative to the germline gene, one junction end is altered; a read error may explain this. The CDR3 DNA sequence: TGTGCCAGCAGTTCCGGGACAGACCACGAGCAGTACTTC. Its translation: CASSSGTDHEQYF. V usage is TRBV10-3 and J usage is TRBJ2-7, with 7 nucleotides matching TRBD1. CDR3 length: 13 residues. The germline V gene encodes CDR1 ENHRY and CDR2 SYGVKD.

This clonotype has only one observation. This chain uses TRBV7-9 with TRBJ2-7; no clear D gene. Trimming took 5 bases from V and 0 from J, leaving 11 bases between them. The CDR3 has 14 amino acids. Germline assignment: CDR1 SEHNR and CDR2 FQNEAQ (reference sequence). CDR3 bases: TGTGCCAGCAGCACCCGAATCCTCTCCTACGAGCAGTACTTC. This sequence encodes CASSTRILSYEQYF.

The rearrangement joins TRBV29-1 to TRBJ2-7, with 7 bases that match TRBD1. Germline values: CDR1 SQVTM, CDR2 ANQGSEA. V lost 4 bases and J lost 6; bases outside the gene matches: 6. The CDR3 is 12 amino acids. CDR3 DNA sequence: TGCAGCGTTGCGACAGGGAGTCCCGAGCAGTACTTC. It yields the protein CSVATGSPEQYF.

This clonotype has a single count. This sequence joins TRBV25-1 and TRBJ1-5; TRBD1 aligns across 8 bases. This CDR3 region has 16 residues. CDR1 MGHDK and CDR2 SYGVNS come from the germline V gene. V dropped 8 bases and J dropped 5; count of bases not matched to a gene: 14. CDR3 region: CASSSSGGVGDQPQHF. CDR3 DNA: TGTGCCAGCTCGTCCTCAGGGGGCGTAGGGGATCAGCCCCAGCATTTT.

This clonotype has only a few counts. V is TRBV29-1 and J is TRBJ1-1; D not certain. Germline loops: CDR1 SQVTM, CDR2 ANQGSEA. CDR3 length: 14 residues. Trimming shortened V by 4 bases and J by 5 bases, and 17 bases separated the two germline ends. The CDR3 region is CSVGRELGATEAFF. CDR3 nucleotide sequence: TGCAGCGTTGGAAGGGAACTGGGCGCGACTGAAGCTTTCTTT.

In this sample, this clonotype turned up a few times. The genes are TRBV2 and TRBJ2-7; D unresolved. Germline CDR1 reads SNHLY; CDR2 reads FYNNEI. The CDR3 extends over 13 amino acids. Trimming took off 5 bases at V and 3 bases at J, with 11 bases between the two ends. The CDR3 sequence is CASSHYGFYEQYF. In nucleotides, the CDR3 is TGTGCCAGCAGTCACTACGGGTTCTACGAGCAGTACTTC.

This clonotype has only a few counts. The chain has TRBV20-1 and TRBJ1-2; D is undetermined. The V gene's germline CDR1 is DFQATT and CDR2 SNEGSKA (reference sequence). V lost 0 bases and J 5 bases, leaving 13 bases between the germline ends. The CDR3 covers 14 residues. CDR3 region: CSARDGEATYGYTF. The CDR3 DNA is TGCAGTGCTAGAGATGGAGAGGCCACTTATGGCTACACCTTC.

The table lists this clonotype with many counts. The J gene is TRBJ1-2, the V gene TRBV29-1, with no clear D. V was pared by 6 bases and J by 4 bases, with 15 bases between. This CDR3 is 13 amino acids long. Germline assignment: CDR1 SQVTM and CDR2 ANQGSEA. As DNA, the CDR3 is TGCAGCGTCGCAACCGGGATGTTCTATGGCTACACCTTC. This sequence encodes CSVATGMFYGYTF. The full variable domain, with the rest looked up from reference TRBV29-1 and TRBJ1-2, is SAVISQKPSRDICQRGTSLTIQCQVDSQVTMMFWYRQQPGQSLTLIATANQGSEATYESGFVIDKFPISRPNLTFSTLTVSNMSPEDSSIYLCSVATGMFYGYTFGSGTRLTVV.

V is TRBV5-6 and J is TRBJ1-5; a weak D match, TRBD1 (6 bases). The CDR3 has 16 residues. Looked up from germline, CDR1 is SGHDT and CDR2 is YYEEEE. V lost 4 bases and J lost 5, with 19 bases in between. CDR3 sequence (DNA): TGTGCCAGCAGCCGAAACAGGGAACGGAGAGATCAGCCCCAGCATTTT. Protein: CASSRNRERRDQPQHF.

CDR3 sequence reads: CASSSQGVGGGYTF. CDR3 nucleotides: TGTGCCAGCAGCTCCCAGGGGGTCGGAGGGGGCTACACCTTC. V usage is TRBV7-3 and J usage is TRBJ1-2, with 7 bases aligning to TRBD1. Germline CDR1 SGHTA, CDR2 FQGTGA. This CDR3 is 14 amino acids long. Germline trimming cut 4 bases from V and 8 bases from J; bases unmatched to any gene: 10. The full variable domain, its missing parts supplied by reference TRBV7-3 and TRBJ1-2, is GAGVSQTPSNKVTEKGKYVELRCDPISGHTALYWYRQSLGQGPEFLIYFQGTGAADDSGLPNDRFFAVRPEGSVSTLKIQRTERGDSAVYLCASSSQGVGGGYTFGSGTRLTVV.

The chain has TRBV29-1 and TRBJ2-7, with D possibly matching TRBD2 (6 bases). Germline CDR1 and CDR2: SQVTM and ANQGSEA. There are 13 residues in the CDR3. V was cut by 6 bases and J by 4 bases, with 16 bases left in between. The CDR3 DNA reads TGCAGCGTGGGCGGAGGGGTATGGTACGAGCAGTACTTC. It is translated as CSVGGGVWYEQYF.

The chain links TRBV10-3 to TRBJ2-3; no clear D gene. CDR3 length: 12 residues. Germline CDR1 reads ENHRY; CDR2 reads SYGVKD. V was clipped by 8 bases and J by 0 bases, with 6 bases between them. CDR3: CAIGTSTDTQYF. For the CDR3, the DNA is TGTGCCATCGGTACTAGCACAGATACGCAGTATTTT.

The chain employs TRBV13 and TRBJ1-1; possibly TRBD1 for D (5 bases). Germline loops: CDR1 PRHDT, CDR2 FYEKMQ (reference sequence). This CDR3 has 13 residues. The V gene lost 9 bases and the J gene lost 1 base, with 12 bases spanning the gap. As DNA, the CDR3 is TGTGCCAGTCTTCGTAGGGGGAACACTGAAGCTTTCTTT. Translating gives CASLRRGNTEAFF.

The chain has TRBV11-2 and TRBJ1-2; D uncertain. Between the trimmed V and J ends, which lost 6 bases and 4 bases, there was a span of 15 bases. This CDR3 has 14 residues. CDR1 is SGHAT and CDR2 is FQNNGV in the germline V gene. In nucleotides, the CDR3 is TGTGCCAGCAGTTTTTTGTCAGGTTCCTATGGCTACACCTTC. It yields the protein CASSFLSGSYGYTF. The full variable domain, its missing parts supplied by reference TRBV11-2 and TRBJ1-2, is EAGVAQSPRYKIIEKRQSVAFWCNPISGHATLYWYQQILGQGPKLLIQFQNNGVVDDSQLPKDRFSAERLKGVDSTLKIQPAKLEDSAVYLCASSFLSGSYGYTFGSGTRLTVV.

This chain uses TRBV10-3 with TRBJ2-7; perhaps TRBD2 as D (6 bases). The CDR3 is 15 residues long. V was pared by 7 bases and J by 3 bases, with 19 bases between. Germline CDR1 and CDR2: ENHRY and SYGVKD. DNA of the CDR3: TGTGCCATCACCGGAGGGCTTGGGTCCCACTACGAGCAGTACTTC. Its protein product is CAITGGLGSHYEQYF.

As concerns this clonotype: A read error is likely, as this CDR3 ends without the conserved phenylalanine or tryptophan. The rearrangement joins TRBV25-1 to TRBJ1-6; a weak D match, TRBD1 (6 bases). Trimming pared 1 base from V and 8 bases from J, leaving 18 bases between. Per germline, CDR1 MGHDK and CDR2 SYGVNS. CDR3 size: 17 residues. The DNA of the CDR3 is TGTGCCAGCAGTGAATCCCCGCCGACAGGCTGGGATTCACCCCTCCACCTT. Its protein product is CASSESPPTGWDSPLHL.

This clonotype has only a few counts. The gene calls are TRBV5-1 and TRBJ2-7; possible D gene TRBD1, 5 bases. The germline V gene has CDR1 SGHRS and CDR2 YFSETQ. The CDR3 spans 13 residues. V lost 0 bases to trimming and J lost 9 bases, with 13 bases between them. The CDR3 nucleotides are TGCGCCAGCAGCTTGGGCCAGGGCTGGGGGCAGTACTTC. This codes for CASSLGQGWGQYF.

Points on this clonotype: A junction boundary mismatches the germline segment, possibly from a read error. V is TRBV10-3 and J is TRBJ1-1; D may be TRBD1 (6 bases). Germline assignment: CDR1 ENHRY and CDR2 SYGVKD. CDR3 length equals 15 residues. CDR3 DNA: TGTGCCAGCAGTCGGACAGAGACGGAGTTCACTGAAGCTTTCTTT. Residues: CASSRTETEFTEAFF.

The chain is built from TRBV29-1 and TRBJ1-4, with D possibly TRBD1 on 6 matching bases. Germline CDR1 SQVTM, CDR2 ANQGSEA. This CDR3 has 13 amino acids. V lost 1 base to trimming and J lost 4 bases, with 7 bases between them. CDR3: CSVEGTVNEKLFF. The CDR3 coding sequence is TGCAGCGTTGAAGGGACAGTTAATGAAAAACTGTTTTTT.

V gene TRBV7-6 combines with J gene TRBJ1-4; D is possibly TRBD1 (5 bases). Trimming cost V 2 bases and J 3 bases, with 7 bases left between them. From germline, CDR1 is SGHVS and CDR2 FNYEAQ. This CDR3 contains 14 residues. CDR3 DNA: TGTGCCAGCAGCTTAAGGGGTCCTAATGAAAAACTGTTTTTT. Translated: CASSLRGPNEKLFF. Together with reference TRBV7-6 and TRBJ1-4, the CDR3 gives the full variable domain: GAGVSQSPRYKVTKRGQDVALRCDPISGHVSLYWYRQALGQGPEFLTYFNYEAQQDKSGLPNDRFSAERPEGSISTLTIQRTEQRDSAMYRCASSLRGPNEKLFFGSGTQLSVL.